The subject of this entry is one T cell receptor beta chain. Its antigen is as yet unknown. This CDR3 contains 16 residues. CDR1 MGHDK and CDR2 SYGVNS come from the germline V gene. This record comes from a study of CXCR3-negative and CXCR3-positive naive CD8 T cells. Notes on the study in general: When CXCR3-positive naive cells were set against CXCR3-negative naive cells, the former had more hydrophobic TRB CDR3s.

5' RACE that incorporated UMI labels was used to prepare the TRB cDNA libraries. TCRdb reprocessed the 5' RACE reads and keeps a single row for each CDR3 protein, giving no DNA. Its listing shows some 110,000 distinct CDR3 sequences. Each CD8+ T cell subset was sorted in triplicate, around 300,000 cells each. CD45RO-CCR7+CD27+CD95- expression identified naive CD8+ T cells. The chain carries TRBV25-1 and TRBJ2-2; with no DNA, the TCRdb D assignment of TRBD1 cannot be verified. This clonotype originated in a human donor in good health. Some clones in this sample may be carry-over from other donors' samples. The specimen sequenced was naive CXCR3+ CD8+ T cells from blood. Described subset: CD45RO-CCR7+CD27+CD95- naive CD8+ T cells expressing CXCR3 (TNR3+). The CDR3 region is CASSEGQGWLTGELFF.